This T cell receptor (beta chain) is drawn from a study of blood T cell repertoires in COVID-19. As for the study in general: COVID-19 samples collected from the United States, Italy and Spain covered acute and convalescent phases.

Per the authors' pipeline: Reference gene primer amplification yielded estimated nucleated cell counts. Using immunoSEQ multiplex PCR, the repertoire was profiled, and TCRdb retains in-frame clones only, with some absent. The DNA was the basis for D and trimming; V, J and clone size are from that table. This sample carries around 210,000 clones, roughly 80% of them seen once, and the ten largest clones take about 7.8%. Germline assignment: CDR1 SGHNT and CDR2 YYREEE (reference sequence). V gave up 7 bases and J gave up 5 bases, with 18 bases separating them. CDR3 length: 15 amino acids. The chain has TRBV5-4 and TRBJ2-2, with D maybe TRBD1 (7 bases). This sequence originates from a woman of 80 years or more with COVID-19, enrolled during active disease. The material sequenced was peripheral blood. The CDR3 loop reads CASHQGGALTGELFF. The CDR3 DNA sequence: TGTGCCAGCCACCAGGGGGGCGCGTTAACCGGGGAGCTGTTTTTT.